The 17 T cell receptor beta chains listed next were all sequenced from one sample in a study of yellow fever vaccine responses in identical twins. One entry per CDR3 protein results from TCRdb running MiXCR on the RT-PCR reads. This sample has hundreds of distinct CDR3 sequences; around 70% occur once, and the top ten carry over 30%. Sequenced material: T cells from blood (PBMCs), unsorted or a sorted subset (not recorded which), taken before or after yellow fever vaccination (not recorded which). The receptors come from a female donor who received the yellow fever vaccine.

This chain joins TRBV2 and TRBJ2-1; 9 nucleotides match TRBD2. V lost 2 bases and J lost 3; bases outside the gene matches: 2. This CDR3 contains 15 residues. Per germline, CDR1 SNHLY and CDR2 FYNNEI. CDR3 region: CASSERREGYNEQFF. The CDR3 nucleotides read TGTGCCAGCAGTGAACGGCGGGAGGGCTACAATGAGCAGTTCTTC.

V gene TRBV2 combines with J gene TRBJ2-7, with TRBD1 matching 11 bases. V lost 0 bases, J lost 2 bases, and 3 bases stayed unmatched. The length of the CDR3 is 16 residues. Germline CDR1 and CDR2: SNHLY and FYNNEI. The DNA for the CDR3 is TGTGCCAGCAGTGAAGCTGTGGGACAGGGGGCCTACGAGCAGTACTTC. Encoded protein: CASSEAVGQGAYEQYF. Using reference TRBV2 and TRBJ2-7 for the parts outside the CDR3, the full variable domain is EPEVTQTPSHQVTQMGQEVILRCVPISNHLYFYWYRQILGQKVEFLVSFYNNEISEKSEIFDDQFSVERPDGSNFTLKIRSTKLEDSAMYFCASSEAVGQGAYEQYFGPGTRLTVT.

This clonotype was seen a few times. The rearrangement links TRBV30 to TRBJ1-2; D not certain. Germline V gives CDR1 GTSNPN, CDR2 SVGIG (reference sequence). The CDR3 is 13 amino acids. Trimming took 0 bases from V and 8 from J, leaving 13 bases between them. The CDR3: CAWSVNWERGYTF. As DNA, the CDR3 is TGTGCCTGGAGTGTAAATTGGGAGCGCGGCTACACCTTC.

The CDR3 DNA reads TGTGCCACCAGCAGAGTACGAGGACAGGGGATCACTGAAGCTTTCTTT. This gives the protein CATSRVRGQGITEAFF. The rearrangement joins TRBV15 to TRBJ1-1; 9 nucleotides line up with TRBD1. This CDR3 has 16 amino acids. Germline loops: CDR1 LNHNV, CDR2 YYDKDF (reference sequence). V lost 1 base and J lost 4; bases outside the gene matches: 7.

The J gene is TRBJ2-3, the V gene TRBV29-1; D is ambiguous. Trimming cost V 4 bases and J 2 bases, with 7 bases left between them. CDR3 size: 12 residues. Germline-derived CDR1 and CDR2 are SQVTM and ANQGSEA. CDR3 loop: CSVAYYTDTQYF. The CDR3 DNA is TGCAGCGTTGCCTACTACACAGATACGCAGTATTTT.

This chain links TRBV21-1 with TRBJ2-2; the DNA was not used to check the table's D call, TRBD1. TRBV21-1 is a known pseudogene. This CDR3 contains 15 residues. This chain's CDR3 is CASRDRDAATGELFF. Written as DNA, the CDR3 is TGTGCCAGCAGAGACAGGGACGCTGCCACCGGGGAGCTGTTTTTT.

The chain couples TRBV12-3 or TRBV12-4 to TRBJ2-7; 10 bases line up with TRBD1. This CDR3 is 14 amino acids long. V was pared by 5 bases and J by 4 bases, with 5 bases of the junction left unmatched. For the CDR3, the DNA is TGTGCCAGCAGTCCGGGGACAGGGGCGTACGAGCAGTACGTC. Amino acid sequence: CASSPGTGAYEQYV.

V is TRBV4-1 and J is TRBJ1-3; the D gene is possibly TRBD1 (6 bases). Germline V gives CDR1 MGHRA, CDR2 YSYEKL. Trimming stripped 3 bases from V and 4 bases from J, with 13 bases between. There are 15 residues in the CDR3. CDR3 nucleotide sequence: TGCGCCAGCAGCCAGGTGGGGGCTACAGGAAACACCATATATTTT. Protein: CASSQVGATGNTIYF.

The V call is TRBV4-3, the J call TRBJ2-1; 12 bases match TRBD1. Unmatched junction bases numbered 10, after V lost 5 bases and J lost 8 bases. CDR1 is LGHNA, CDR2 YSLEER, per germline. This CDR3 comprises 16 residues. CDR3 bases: TGCGCCAGCAGCTCGCCCCGGGACAGGGGGCCCCATGAGCAGTTCTTC. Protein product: CASSSPRDRGPHEQFF.

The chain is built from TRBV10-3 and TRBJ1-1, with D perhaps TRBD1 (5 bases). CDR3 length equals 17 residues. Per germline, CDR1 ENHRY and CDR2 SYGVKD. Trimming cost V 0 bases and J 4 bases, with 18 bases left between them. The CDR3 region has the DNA TGTGCCATCAGTGAGTCGACTACTGGGGCAGAGGGCACTGAAGCTTTCTTT. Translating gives CAISESTTGAEGTEAFF.

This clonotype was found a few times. The CDR3 DNA sequence: TGCGCCAGCAGACTGACAGGACCGAACACTGAAGCTTTCTTT. Translation: CASRLTGPNTEAFF. The chain is built from TRBV4-3 and TRBJ1-1, with D tentatively TRBD1 (6 bases). The CDR3 covers 14 residues. V was cut by 6 bases and J by 1 base, with 12 bases left in between. Germline V gene data show CDR1 as LGHNA and CDR2 as YSLEER.

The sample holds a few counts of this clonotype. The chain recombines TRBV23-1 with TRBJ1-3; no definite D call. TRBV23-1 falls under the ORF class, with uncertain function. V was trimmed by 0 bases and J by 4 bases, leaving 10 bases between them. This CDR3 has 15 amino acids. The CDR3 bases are TGCGCCAGCAGTCAATCTGGCAGTATCGGAAACACCATATATTTT. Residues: CASSQSGSIGNTIYF.

CDR3 DNA: TGTGCCATCAGTGACACCGGGGAGCTGTTTTTT. It codes for CAISDTGELFF. The chain links TRBV10-3 to TRBJ2-2, with D unclear. Germline assignment: CDR1 ENHRY and CDR2 SYGVKD. The length of the CDR3 is 11 residues. V lost 3 bases and J 4 bases, leaving 0 bases between the germline ends.

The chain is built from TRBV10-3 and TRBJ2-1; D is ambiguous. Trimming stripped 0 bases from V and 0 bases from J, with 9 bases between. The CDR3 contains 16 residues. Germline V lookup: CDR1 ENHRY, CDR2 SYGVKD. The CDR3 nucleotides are TGTGCCATCAGTGAGTCGGCCCAGAGCTCCTACAATGAGCAGTTCTTC. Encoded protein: CAISESAQSSYNEQFF.

CDR3: CASSARDSNHGEQFF. As DNA, the CDR3 is TGTGCCAGCAGCGCCCGAGACAGCAACCACGGGGAGCAGTTCTTC. V gene TRBV11-3 combines with J gene TRBJ2-1, with D perhaps TRBD1 (5 bases). Deletions cut 5 bases from V and 10 bases from J, with 21 bases between. Germline V lookup: CDR1 SGHNT, CDR2 YENEEA. The CDR3 runs to 15 residues.

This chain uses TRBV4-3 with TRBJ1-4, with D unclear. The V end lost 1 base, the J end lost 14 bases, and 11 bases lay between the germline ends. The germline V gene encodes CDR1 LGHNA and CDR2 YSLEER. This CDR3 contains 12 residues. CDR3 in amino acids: CASSQVDGRLFF. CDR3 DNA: TGCGCCAGCAGCCAAGTGGACGGCAGGCTGTTTTTT.

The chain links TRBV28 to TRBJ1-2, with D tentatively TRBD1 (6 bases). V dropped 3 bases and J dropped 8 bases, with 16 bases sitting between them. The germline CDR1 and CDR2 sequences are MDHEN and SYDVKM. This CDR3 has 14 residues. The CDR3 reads CASSFGGLWEGYTF. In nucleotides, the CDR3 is TGTGCCAGCAGTTTCGGGGGGCTTTGGGAAGGCTACACCTTC.